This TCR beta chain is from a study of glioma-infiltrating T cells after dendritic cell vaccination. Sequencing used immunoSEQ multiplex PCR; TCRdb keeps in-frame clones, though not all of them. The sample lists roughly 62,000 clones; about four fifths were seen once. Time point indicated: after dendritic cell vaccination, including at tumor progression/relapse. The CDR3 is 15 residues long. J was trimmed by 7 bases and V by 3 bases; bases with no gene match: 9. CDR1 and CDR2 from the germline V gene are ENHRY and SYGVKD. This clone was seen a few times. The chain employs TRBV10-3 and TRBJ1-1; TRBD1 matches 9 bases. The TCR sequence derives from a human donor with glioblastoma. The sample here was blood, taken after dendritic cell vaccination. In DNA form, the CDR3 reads TGTGCCATCAGTGACACAGGGACAGGGTCTAGTGAAGCTTTCTTT. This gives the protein CAISDTGTGSSEAFF.